This record covers a single T cell receptor beta chain. As yet, its antigen is unknown. The data were taken from a study of CD8+CD57+ T cells in acquired aplastic anemia. Study-level findings and limits: Patients and controls were found to share fewer than 35 CD8+ CDR3 sequences.

The germline CDR1 and CDR2 sequences are LNHDA and SQIVND (reference sequence). Trimming shortened V by 5 bases and J by 8 bases, and 12 bases separated the two germline ends. The CDR3 runs 13 residues. The use of genomic DNA as template underpinned the TCR beta VDJ and CDR3 profiling. MiXCR, run by TCRdb on the reads, gives a single entry per CDR3 protein. Seen here are under 40,000 distinct CDR3 sequences, 76% observed once, and the top ten hold approximately 22%. The sequence derives from a human donor in good health, serving as a control. J is TRBJ1-4 and V is TRBV19, with D maybe TRBD1 (6 bases). Sequenced sample: sorted CD4+, CD8+, or CD8+CD57+ T cells (not recorded which) from PBMCs. This chain's CDR3 is CASSGQRGEKLFF. The CDR3 DNA reads as TGTGCCAGTAGTGGACAGAGGGGAGAAAAACTGTTTTTT.